The text below deals with one T cell receptor beta chain. Measured with immunoSEQ multiplex PCR; TCRdb has only the in-frame clones, and not every one. Among some 460,000 clones listed, around 90% were seen once. The data stem from a study of blood T cell repertoires in COVID-19. Study information: The samples span acute and convalescent COVID-19 from the United States, Italy and Spain.

Participants spanned ages roughly 18 to 95 years and resided in 20 to 25 US areas. This CDR3 has 14 amino acids. This clonotype was obtained from a woman aged 18-35 years who had recovered from COVID-19. The sequenced sample consisted of PBMCs or T cells enriched from blood (not recorded which). This chain joins TRBV21-1 and TRBJ1-5; TRBD1, the table's D call, lacks a check against the DNA. TRBV21-1 is given as a pseudogene. The CDR3 region is CASSRDRVTEPQHF. The CDR3, as DNA: TGTGCCAGCAGCAGAGACAGGGTTACGGAGCCCCAGCATTTT.